This TCR beta chain was obtained from a study of Graves' ophthalmopathy and Graves' hyperthyroidism. The study amplified TCR beta CDR3 regions using RNA transcripts. After a first-round RT-PCR with HTBI primers, a second-round multiplex PCR was run. TCRdb itself ran the multiplex PCR reads through MiXCR, one entry per CDR3 protein. The sample holds more than 150,000 distinct CDR3 sequences, 30% to 45% seen once. On this clonotype itself: Its antigen is not known.

The V end was cut by 5 bases, the J end by 4 bases, with 23 bases between. Looked up from germline, CDR1 is SGHVS and CDR2 is FQNEAQ. The CDR3 length is 18 residues. Ophthalmopathy in the donors was of moderate-to-severe activity, with CAS ≥3, NOSPECS ≥4 and duration under 3 months. PBMCs were isolated from a roughly 9 ml sample of fresh peripheral blood. The study, taken as a whole, reports: At about 70% sensitivity and about 72% specificity, the model predicted progression of the ophthalmopathy.

The clonotype was recovered from a woman between 40 and 50 years old with Graves' ophthalmopathy. What was sequenced was peripheral blood. This chain connects TRBV7-8 to TRBJ2-2; a possible D gene is TRBD2 (6 bases). The CDR3 is CASSKYRGRDLRTGELFF. The CDR3 bases are TGTGCCAGCAGCAAGTATCGTGGACGGGACTTACGCACCGGGGAGCTGTTTTTT.